These T cell receptor beta chains were read from a single sample in a study of cytotoxic CD8 clonotypes in ibrutinib-treated CLL. Only in-frame clones appear in the TCRdb table, and some are missing; sequencing was by immunoSEQ multiplex PCR. Altogether around 300,000 clones are present, more than 65% being singletons, with the ten largest covering under 8.5%. The starting material was PBMCs, obtained before ibrutinib treatment. All receptors come from a human donor with chronic lymphocytic leukemia. The CDR3 runs from the conserved cysteine through the conserved F or W. Fields, in order: clone size, D gene, V gene, J gene, CDR3 protein, CDR3 DNA. The D gene is left open where the match is weak. Not every row has a clone size; where given, it reads once, few, many or a size class.

>.|.|TRBV6-1|TRBJ2-7
CASRDRVDLADEQYF
TGTGCCAGCAGAGACAGGGTGGACCTAGCGGACGAGCAGTACTTC
>.|TRBD1|TRBV5-1|TRBJ1-1
CASSTVTGLNTEAFF
TGCGCCAGCAGCACCGTGACAGGGTTGAACACTGAAGCTTTCTTT
>.|.|TRBV4-3|TRBJ1-5
CASSRGVGNQPQHF
TGCGCCAGCAGCCGGGGGGTCGGGAATCAGCCCCAGCATTTT
>.|.|TRBV7-6|TRBJ2-1
CASSRWGYEQFF
TGTGCCAGCAGCCGTTGGGGGTATGAGCAGTTCTTC
>.|.|TRBV28|TRBJ2-5
CASWQGTQYF
TGTGCCAGCTGGCAGGGGACCCAGTACTTC
>once|TRBD2|TRBV7-6|TRBJ2-7
CASSSGGIFVYEQYF
TGTGCCAGCAGCTCCGGGGGGATTTTCGTATACGAGCAGTACTTC
>.|TRBD2|TRBV9|TRBJ2-3
CASSGSGRDTQYF
TGTGCCAGCAGCGGTAGCGGGAGGGATACGCAGTATTTT
>once|.|TRBV13|TRBJ1-3
CASSPRGRGNTIYF
TGTGCCAGCAGCCCCCGGGGGCGAGGAAACACCATATATTTT
>.|.|TRBV7-2|TRBJ2-3
CASSLIGLLTDTQYF
TGTGCCAGCAGCTTGATTGGGCTACTCACAGATACGCAGTATTTT
>few|.|TRBV28|TRBJ2-2
CASSLGQNTGELFF
TGTGCCAGCAGTTTAGGGCAAAACACCGGGGAGCTGTTTTTT
>.|TRBD2|TRBV30|TRBJ2-7
CAWSGGSGEQYF
TGTGCCTGGAGCGGCGGGAGTGGTGAGCAGTACTTC